The 27 T cell receptor beta chains below come from one sample, sequenced in a study of shared clonotypes between healthy human individuals (dated by TCRdb to 2019 to 2021). Library generation was performed with the immunoSEQ multiplex PCR assay. The source is immuneACCESS, and TCRdb retained only in-frame sequences with V and J called. Part of the clones is not carried over; for the studies checked, unresolved V genes explain less than half of this, and the remainder is unexplained. In this sample the table shows about 1 million clones, around 76% of which occur a single time. The leading ten clones occupy approximately 1.5% of the sample. The sequencing sample was made of memory CD4+ T cells sorted from blood. In light of the paper, this sample's cell subset or site label describes: CD45RA-negative fraction. These receptors came from a man younger than 30 in good health.

The sample holds a few counts of this clone. J is TRBJ2-2 and V is TRBV7-9; 10 bases agree with TRBD1. The CDR3 totals 17 residues. After removal of 5 bases from V and 2 bases from J, the junction contained 8 bases not matched to a gene. Germline V lookup: CDR1 SEHNR, CDR2 FQNEAQ (reference sequence). The CDR3 loop is CASSRARDRGNTGELFF. CDR3 DNA: TGTGCCAGCAGCAGAGCCCGGGACAGGGGTAACACCGGGGAGCTGTTTTTT.

This chain uses TRBV5-4 with TRBJ1-6, with 10 positions matching TRBD1. Germline CDR1 and CDR2: SGHNT and YYREEE (reference sequence). The CDR3 has 17 amino acids. V gave up 0 bases and J gave up 7 bases; unmatched junction bases: 7. CDR3 region: CASSLEYPGQGNSPLHF. Here the CDR3 DNA reads TGTGCCAGCAGCTTGGAGTACCCGGGACAGGGGAATTCACCCCTCCACTTT.

The rearrangement uses TRBV10-2 and TRBJ1-3; TRBD1 agrees at 9 bases. The germline V gene has CDR1 WSHSY and CDR2 SAAADI. This CDR3 contains 14 residues. Losses at the gene ends were 8 bases for V and 7 bases for J; bases not matched to a gene: 9. CDR3 sequence reads: CASEPGTGRNTIYF. CDR3 bases: TGCGCCAGCGAACCCGGGACAGGGAGGAACACCATATATTTT.

Written as DNA, the CDR3 is TGTGCCAGCAGTCTCTACACCGGGGAGCTGTTTTTT. This encodes CASSLYTGELFF. The gene calls are TRBV27 and TRBJ2-2; D not certain. CDR3 length equals 12 residues. V was trimmed by 5 bases and J by 3 bases, leaving 4 bases between them. Germline V gene data show CDR1 as MNHEY and CDR2 as SMNVEV (reference sequence).

The genes are TRBV5-1 and TRBJ2-3; 9 bases match TRBD1. The CDR3 is made up of 16 amino acids. Germline V gene lookup returns CDR1 SGHRS and CDR2 YFSETQ. Trimming cost V 7 bases and J 8 bases; bases outside gene matches: 17. For the CDR3, the DNA is TGCGCCAGCTCAAAAACCGGGACAGGGTTGTCCACTACGCAGTATTTT. Protein product: CASSKTGTGLSTTQYF.

This clone was detected many times. The V call is TRBV7-6, the J call TRBJ2-1; D is undetermined. Looked up from germline, CDR1 is SGHVS and CDR2 is FNYEAQ. This CDR3 has 12 amino acids. With 2 bases removed from V and 7 bases from J, the gap between germline ends came to 6 bases. The CDR3 is CASSLKENEQFF. The CDR3 DNA reads TGTGCCAGCAGCTTAAAAGAGAATGAGCAGTTCTTC.

This clone was detected once. The same CDR3 is also encoded by other DNA sequences in this sample. The rearrangement joins TRBV10-3 to TRBJ2-7; D not resolved. The CDR3 is 12 residues long. Germline V CDR1 and CDR2: ENHRY, SYGVKD. V lost 0 bases and J lost 1, with 1 base in between. The DNA for the CDR3 is TGTGCCATCAGTGAGTCTTCCTACGAGCAGTACTTC. It yields the protein CAISESSYEQYF.

The sample holds many counts of this clone. V gene TRBV18 combines with J gene TRBJ1-6; possible D gene TRBD1, 5 bases. V was trimmed by 6 bases and J by 8 bases, leaving 14 bases between them. Germline V gene lookup returns CDR1 KGHSH and CDR2 LQKENI. The CDR3 spans 14 residues. CDR3 DNA sequence: TGTGCCAGCTCCCAAGGGGCTCAGGATTCACCCCTCCACTTT. This codes for CASSQGAQDSPLHF.

This chain links TRBV7-9 with TRBJ2-3, with 8 positions matching TRBD2. Germline CDR1 SEHNR, CDR2 FQNEAQ (reference sequence). The ends lost 1 base at V and 2 bases at J; junction bases unmatched: 5. The length of the CDR3 is 16 residues. The CDR3 sequence is CASSLGRGDFTDTQYF. CDR3 nucleotide sequence: TGTGCCAGCAGCTTAGGGCGGGGGGACTTCACAGATACGCAGTATTTT.

This sequence joins TRBV6-1 and TRBJ2-7; D might be TRBD1 or TRBD2, each matching 5 bases. V gave up 7 bases and J gave up 6 bases, with 13 bases separating them. This CDR3 comprises 12 residues. The germline gives CDR1 MNHNS, CDR2 SASEGT. CDR3 nucleotides: TGTGCCAGCATTATAGGGGCGGGCGAGCAGTACTTC. Protein sequence: CASIIGAGEQYF.

This clone was counted only a few times. The J gene is TRBJ2-7, the V gene TRBV4-1; TRBD2 is a possible D gene (5 bases). The CDR3 is made up of 15 amino acids. CDR1 and CDR2 (germline): MGHRA, YSYEKL. Trimming removed 0 bases at V and 2 bases at J, with 11 bases between. As DNA, the CDR3 is TGCGCCAGCAGCCAAGATAGGACTTTCCCCTACGAGCAGTACTTC. Protein: CASSQDRTFPYEQYF.

The chain has TRBV7-2 and TRBJ2-3, with a tentative D call TRBD2 (5 bases). Germline V gene lookup returns CDR1 SGHTA and CDR2 FQGNSA. Trimming pared 5 bases from V and 3 bases from J, leaving 15 bases between. This CDR3 contains 15 residues. The CDR3 nucleotides read TGTGCCAGCAGCGCCATACTAGTCAGTACAGATACGCAGTATTTT. It encodes CASSAILVSTDTQYF.

V and J are TRBV6-1 and TRBJ1-4, with D possibly matching TRBD1 (6 bases). Germline assignment: CDR1 MNHNS and CDR2 SASEGT. The CDR3 length is 15 residues. V lost 3 bases and J lost 5, with 13 bases in between. CDR3 in amino acids: CASSEIRGLNEKLFF. For the CDR3, the DNA is TGTGCCAGCAGTGAGATTCGGGGGCTAAATGAAAAACTGTTTTTT.

The chain carries TRBV5-1 and TRBJ2-1, with 15 bases matching TRBD2. This CDR3 spans 16 amino acids. From germline, CDR1 is SGHRS and CDR2 YFSETQ. Trimming removed 4 bases from V and 10 bases from J; junction bases left unmatched: 9. As DNA, the CDR3 is TGCGCCAGCAGCCGCTCCGGACTAGCGGGAGGGGGGGAGCAGTTCTTC. It specifies CASSRSGLAGGGEQFF.

This clone appeared a few times. The identical CDR3 is also encoded by other nucleotide sequences in the sample. V is TRBV6-1 and J is TRBJ1-2; D possibly corresponds to TRBD1 (6 bases). The V end lost 4 bases, the J end lost 5 bases, and 11 bases lay between the germline ends. This CDR3 region has 13 residues. Germline V CDR1 and CDR2: MNHNS, SASEGT. CDR3 DNA: TGTGCCAGCAGTGGAGGAACAGGGTATGGCTACACCTTC. This encodes CASSGGTGYGYTF.

In this sample, this clone turned up a few times. The chain uses TRBV6-1 and TRBJ1-6, with D uncertain. V was cut by 1 base and J by 9 bases, with 16 bases left in between. The CDR3 is 16 amino acids. The germline V gene has CDR1 MNHNS and CDR2 SASEGT. CDR3 amino acids: CASSEGRVGLSSPLHF. The CDR3 DNA reads TGTGCCAGCAGTGAAGGAAGGGTGGGCCTTAGTTCACCCCTCCACTTT.

The V gene is TRBV2, the J gene TRBJ2-5; D perhaps matches TRBD1 (6 bases). CDR1 is SNHLY and CDR2 is FYNNEI in the germline V gene. The CDR3 sequence is 17 residues long. Trimming shortened V by 11 bases and J by 1 base, and 26 bases separated the two germline ends. Written as DNA, the CDR3 is TGTGCCTGCCCCCATTCTCCCGACTCGGACAGCCAAGAGACCCAGTACTTC. Encoded protein: CACPHSPDSDSQETQYF.

This chain uses TRBV2 with TRBJ1-5; D call uncertain. Germline V gene data show CDR1 as SNHLY and CDR2 as FYNNEI. V lost 3 bases to trimming and J lost 3 bases, with 12 bases between them. The length of the CDR3 is 15 residues. The CDR3 reads CASSDLGFDNQPQHF. CDR3 nucleotide sequence: TGTGCCAGCAGTGACCTCGGGTTCGACAATCAGCCCCAGCATTTT. The full variable domain, rest sourced from reference TRBV2 and TRBJ1-5, is EPEVTQTPSHQVTQMGQEVILRCVPISNHLYFYWYRQILGQKVEFLVSFYNNEISEKSEIFDDQFSVERPDGSNFTLKIRSTKLEDSAMYFCASSDLGFDNQPQHFGDGTRLSIL.

The chain employs TRBV7-8 and TRBJ1-1, with D perhaps matching TRBD1 (6 bases). Germline V gives CDR1 SGHVS, CDR2 FQNEAQ. V lost 6 bases and J lost 0, with 11 bases in between. This CDR3 has 14 residues. This CDR3 is CASSFGTLNTEAFF. In DNA form, the CDR3 reads TGTGCCAGCAGTTTCGGGACATTGAACACTGAAGCTTTCTTT.

This chain links TRBV7-9 with TRBJ2-1, with D uncertain. The CDR3 totals 13 residues. Germline assignment: CDR1 SEHNR and CDR2 FQNEAQ (reference sequence). With 7 bases removed from V and 4 bases from J, the gap between germline ends came to 11 bases. CDR3 amino acids: CASKQPSYNEQFF. The DNA for the CDR3 is TGTGCCAGCAAACAGCCCTCTTACAATGAGCAGTTCTTC.

The chain employs TRBV7-6 and TRBJ1-4; D possibly corresponds to TRBD1 (6 bases). The CDR3 is made up of 14 amino acids. Germline CDR1 SGHVS, CDR2 FNYEAQ. The germline V and J ends were trimmed by 5 bases and 7 bases, with 14 bases remaining between them. CDR3 region: CASSPWGGGEKLFF. In nucleotides, the CDR3 is TGTGCCAGCAGCCCCTGGGGGGGCGGTGAAAAACTGTTTTTT.

The chain combines TRBV6-6 with TRBJ1-2; perhaps TRBD1 as D (6 bases). V was shortened by 5 bases and J by 3 bases, with 7 bases between the two germline ends. The V gene's germline CDR1 is MNHNY and CDR2 SVGAGI (reference sequence). There are 12 residues in the CDR3. The CDR3: CASSPGDYGYTF. The CDR3 bases are TGTGCCAGCAGTCCAGGGGACTATGGCTACACCTTC.

A word on this clone: Other DNA sequences in this specimen translate into the identical CDR3. The chain combines TRBV5-6 with TRBJ2-7; a possible D gene is TRBD1 (5 bases). Trimming left V 0 bases short and J 3 bases short, with 10 bases between. The CDR3 loop spans 14 amino acids. From germline, CDR1 is SGHDT and CDR2 YYEEEE. The CDR3 loop is CASSLGTQGYEQYF. The CDR3 DNA reads TGTGCCAGCAGCTTGGGTACCCAGGGCTACGAGCAGTACTTC.

This chain links TRBV16 with TRBJ1-1, with D unresolved. The V end was cut by 0 bases, the J end by 0 bases, with 5 bases between. This CDR3 contains 14 residues. Germline CDR1 KGHSY, CDR2 FQNENV. The CDR3, as DNA: TGTGCCAGCAGCCAATCGGCCCTGAACACTGAAGCTTTCTTT. Protein product: CASSQSALNTEAFF.

In its sample, this clone was seen once. In DNA form, the CDR3 reads TGTGCCAGCAGTAAGGACAGAGGGGGTTCGTCCCAGCATTTT. It is translated as CASSKDRGGSSQHF. The chain joins TRBV6-5 to TRBJ1-5; perhaps TRBD1 as D (6 bases). In germline, CDR1 is MNHEY, CDR2 SVGAGI. The CDR3 has 14 residues. Trimming took 5 bases from V and 11 from J, leaving 19 bases between them.

The gene calls are TRBV19 and TRBJ1-6; 7 nucleotides match TRBD1. With V trimmed by 5 bases and J by 6 bases, 7 bases remained unmatched. The V gene's germline CDR1 is LNHDA and CDR2 SQIVND (reference sequence). This CDR3 is 15 amino acids long. CDR3 in DNA: TGTGCCAGTAGTTCGGGACAGCCCATTAATTCACCCCTCCACTTT. Encoded protein: CASSSGQPINSPLHF.

The gene calls are TRBV30 and TRBJ1-6; 7 positions match TRBD1. The ends lost 0 bases at V and 8 bases at J; junction bases unmatched: 4. CDR1 GTSNPN and CDR2 SVGIG come from the germline V gene (reference sequence). The CDR3 consists of 14 residues. CDR3 residues: CAWSVDRTDSPLHF. The CDR3, as DNA: TGTGCCTGGAGTGTGGACAGGACAGATTCACCCCTCCACTTT.